This T cell receptor (beta chain) emerged from a study of blood T cells in healthy people across ages. In the case of this clonotype: Its antigen is not known.

Combining a sample-barcoded 5' primer with a J-beta primer mix, a second PCR ran for about 6 to 11 cycles. Each CDR3 protein is one row after TCRdb ran MiXCR on the 5' RACE reads. The repertoire holds some 920,000 distinct CDR3 sequences, with 45% to 60% as singletons. Whole-study findings and limits: The long-lived group displayed more naive CD4+ cells, plus higher diversity, than the aged donors did. Older age went with lower TCR beta diversity per million T cells, in a roughly linear way.

This TCR was sampled from a woman aged 55-75 years in good health. Sequencing used blood.

The CDR3 here is CASSSTRDRVDEQYF. For the CDR3, the DNA is TGTGCCAGCAGCTCAACCCGGGACAGGGTAGACGAGCAGTACTTC. The J gene is TRBJ2-5, the V gene TRBV28; 9 bases align to TRBD1. Matching the DNA end better, TRBJ2-7 makes the J call doubtful. CDR1 is MDHEN and CDR2 is SYDVKM in the germline V gene. This CDR3 is 15 amino acids long.